This record looks at one TCR beta chain sequence and its context. The data derive from a study of T cell changes during pregnancy in multiple sclerosis. In germline, CDR1 is SGHTA, CDR2 FQGNSA. The CDR3 runs to 17 residues. Trimming took off 2 bases at V and 3 bases at J, with 17 bases between the two ends. Clones were read by immunoSEQ multiplex PCR, and TCRdb kept only the in-frame ones, dropping some. The sample contains 34,000 or so clones, about nine tenths of which appear only once. The source material was CD8+ T cells from peripheral blood mononuclear cells, sampled in the first trimester of pregnancy. This sequence originates from a female donor with multiple sclerosis, enrolled in a pregnancy study. The rearrangement links TRBV7-2 to TRBJ2-1; weak D call: TRBD1 (6 bases). Here the CDR3 reads CASSLRTLTQGYNEQFF. CDR3 coding DNA: TGTGCCAGCAGCTTAAGGACACTTACACAGGGCTACAATGAGCAGTTCTTC.